The 13 T cell receptor beta chains given below trace back to one sample, sequenced in a study of breast tumors, draining lymph nodes, adjacent tissues. MiXCR, applied by TCRdb to the multiplex PCR reads, yields one record per CDR3 protein. Of 200,000 or so distinct CDR3 sequences in the sample, roughly 29% are singletons; the top ten hold about 4.3%. Samples came from axillary lymph nodes draining the breast cancer. The sequenced sample consisted of axillary lymph node tissue. These receptors were collected from a female donor with breast cancer. Some clones in this sample may be carry-over from other donors' samples.

This clonotype was seen many times. This chain links TRBV9 with TRBJ2-7, with D perhaps TRBD2 (6 bases). CDR1 is SGDLS and CDR2 is YYNGEE in the germline V gene. CDR3 length: 13 residues. V lost 2 bases, J lost 4 bases, and 10 bases lay in between. The CDR3 nucleotides read TGTGCCAGCAGCGTTGGCGGGGTTTACGAGCAGTACTTC. Translation: CASSVGGVYEQYF.

This clonotype was picked up a small number of times. The V call is TRBV27, the J call TRBJ2-7; 8 bases fit TRBD1. This CDR3 is 15 amino acids long. V lost 3 bases, J lost 5 bases, and 9 bases stayed unmatched. Looked up from germline, CDR1 is MNHEY and CDR2 is SMNVEV (reference sequence). In DNA form, the CDR3 reads TGTGCCAGCAGTTTTCGCGGACAGGGTCCCCACGAGCAGTACTTC. Protein: CASSFRGQGPHEQYF.

To note about this clonotype: One base away lies a much larger clone, so this may be a sequencing read error. The V gene is TRBV20-1, the J gene TRBJ2-2, with no clear D. V lost 0 bases and J lost 4, with 15 bases in between. This CDR3 comprises 16 residues. The germline V gene encodes CDR1 DFQATT and CDR2 SNEGSKA (reference sequence). CDR3 coding DNA: TGCAGTGCTAGAGATCTAACATCCTCGACCACCGGGGAGCTGTTTTTT. It translates to CSARDLTSSTTGELFF.

To note about this clonotype: The junction differs from germline at one of its ends, possibly a read error. The chain carries TRBV20-1 and TRBJ1-1; D is undetermined. From germline, CDR1 is DFQATT and CDR2 SNEGSKA (reference sequence). This CDR3 spans 15 amino acids. DNA of the CDR3: TGCGGTGCTAGAGTTTTGGGATCAATAAACACTGAAGCTTTCTTT. Translation: CGARVLGSINTEAFF.

The chain combines TRBV18 with TRBJ1-4; 8 bases map to TRBD1. The V and J ends lost 5 bases and 3 bases, in that order; junction bases with no gene match: 8. CDR1 KGHSH and CDR2 LQKENI come from the germline V gene. The CDR3 loop spans 16 amino acids. For the CDR3, the DNA is TGTGCCAGCTCATCCGGACAGGGCTCAGCTAATGAAAAACTGTTTTTT. This codes for CASSSGQGSANEKLFF.

The sample holds many counts of this clonotype. CDR3 coding DNA: TGCGCCAGCAGCTCCTCCGGGGCCGCGGGTGCCGGGGAGCTGTTTTTT. Translated, it gives CASSSSGAAGAGELFF. The chain joins TRBV5-1 to TRBJ2-2, with D perhaps assigned TRBD1 or TRBD2 (5 bases each). The CDR3 is made up of 16 amino acids. Germline values: CDR1 SGHRS, CDR2 YFSETQ. V was trimmed by 3 bases and J by 6 bases, leaving 18 bases between them.

Comment on this clonotype: A read error may account for a junction end that differs from germline. The chain recombines TRBV7-9 with TRBJ2-7, with 8 bases identical to TRBD1. The CDR3 totals 15 residues. Per the germline V gene, CDR1 is SEHNR and CDR2 is FQNEAQ (reference sequence). The CDR3 DNA reads TGTGCCGGCAGCTCGGCAGGGGGCGAGGCCTACGAGCAGTACTTC. Residues: CAGSSAGGEAYEQYF.

This clonotype was detected ten times or more. The chain carries TRBV20-1 and TRBJ2-1; TRBD1 might be the D (5 bases). The CDR3 runs to 13 residues. Germline values: CDR1 DFQATT, CDR2 SNEGSKA (reference sequence). Trimming shortened V by 1 base and J by 5 bases, and 9 bases separated the two germline ends. Here the CDR3 reads CSARAQGHNEQFF. The CDR3 bases are TGCAGTGCTAGAGCGCAGGGTCACAATGAGCAGTTCTTC.

To note about this clonotype: At one end, the junction sequence differs from germline, possibly due to a read error. CDR3 bases: TGTGCCAGCAACTTAATCGGGCCCTACTATGGCTACACCTTC. Protein sequence: CASNLIGPYYGYTF. V is TRBV7-9 and J is TRBJ1-2; D remains ambiguous. Germline lookup yields CDR1 SEHNR and CDR2 FQNEAQ (reference sequence). The CDR3 runs 14 residues.

This clonotype was seen a handful of times. This chain links TRBV28 with TRBJ2-7; D assignment may be TRBD1 or TRBD2 (5 bases each). This CDR3 contains 14 residues. V lost 5 bases, J lost 2 bases, and 13 bases lay in between. The germline CDR1 and CDR2 sequences are MDHEN and SYDVKM. This CDR3 reads CASSVPGPTYEQYF. CDR3 DNA sequence: TGTGCCAGCAGTGTCCCGGGGCCGACCTACGAGCAGTACTTC.

This clonotype was counted many times. The chain carries TRBV6-5 and TRBJ2-3; D is perhaps TRBD2 (6 bases). This CDR3 is 15 amino acids long. V shed 5 bases and J shed 0 bases, with 12 bases lying between them. The germline V gene encodes CDR1 MNHEY and CDR2 SVGAGI. CDR3 protein: CASSPESGSTDTQYF. The CDR3 DNA follows: TGTGCCAGCAGTCCGGAGAGCGGGAGCACAGATACGCAGTATTTT.

This clonotype was observed many times. This rearrangement joins TRBV7-9 to TRBJ2-5, with TRBD1 as a possible D gene (5 bases). Trimming removed 5 bases at V and 7 bases at J, with 20 bases between. CDR3 length equals 15 residues. Germline V lookup: CDR1 SEHNR, CDR2 FQNEAQ (reference sequence). CDR3 loop: CASSPLLGRTGTQYF. In DNA form, the CDR3 reads TGTGCCAGCAGCCCCCTTTTGGGGCGAACAGGGACCCAGTACTTC.

In this sample, this clonotype turned up many times. Mismatch with germline at one junction end may stem from a read error. The gene calls are TRBV6-6 and TRBJ1-4; 7 nucleotides match TRBD1. Germline V CDR1 and CDR2: MNHNY, SVGAGI (reference sequence). This CDR3 is 15 amino acids long. CDR3 sequence: CASSHSRGRDEKLFF. The CDR3 DNA sequence: TGTGCCAGCAGTCACTCGAGGGGGCGGGATGAAAAACTGTTTTTT.